This T cell receptor beta chain was sequenced for a study of blood T cell repertoires in COVID-19 (dated by TCRdb to about 2020). At the level of the whole study: Collaborator samples came from the United States, Italy and Spain and covered acute and convalescent phases of COVID-19. The material from the prospective study consisted of cDNA or gDNA derived from T cells, B-cell-depleted T cells, or PBMCs. The dataset comprised deeply sampled blood TCRbeta repertoires from subjects exposed to, actively infected with, or recovered from COVID-19. The repertoires were made available in a free public database intended to serve as a resource for research on the immune response to SARS-CoV-2. Samples came from the ongoing ImmuneRACE study (first 160 participants) plus 1,254 subjects from 6 global collaborators. Nearly every sample came with metadata listing a de-identified subject ID, COVID-19 status, age in years and sex. Where HLA class I and class II types were available, the types were taken from metadata supplied by the sample provider, not from assay-based typing.

TCRbeta CDR3 regions were amplified from genomic DNA using the immunoSEQ Assay, a bias-controlled multiplex PCR. The authors' pipeline ran thus. Nucleated cell counts per sample were estimated from amplification of reference gene primers within the assay. To quantify the absolute abundance of each unique TCRbeta CDR3 rearrangement, sequence reads were collapsed and filtered. Productive Simpson clonality was computed per sample as the square root of Simpson's diversity index over productive rearrangements. This immuneACCESS table, as held by TCRdb, lists in-frame sequences with V and J called but not all clones. Of the missing ones, under half trace to an unresolved V gene in checked studies; the others have no known cause. Clone size and V and J calls were adopted from that table, with D and trimming inferred from the DNA. A total of approximately 180,000 clones appear in this sample, around 85% of them only once. Clones ranked in the top ten supply under 3.5% of the sample.

CDR3 length: 13 amino acids, cysteine to phenylalanine. Only the CDR3 portion is preserved as DNA: 39 bases, with reading frame beginning at the first base. CDR1 and CDR2, looked up from the germline V gene, are KGHSH and LQKENI. V is pared back by 3 bases and J by 5 bases, with 10 bases lying between the germline termini. Whole blood was collected in K2EDTA tubes by collaborating institutions according to the institutions' own protocols. For TCRbeta analysis, collaborators shipped samples as frozen whole blood, isolated PBMCs, or DNA extracted from either of those sample types. What the authors observed across the whole study: How much clinical and demographic metadata was included differed by source and by participant, and the metadata was provided uncurated.

A note on this clone: The antigen it binds to is not known. Per-base qualities were not stored, and no clone one base away is much larger.

Recombination joined TRBV18 with TRBJ2-5, with the D gene uncertain. The sequencing input was peripheral blood. This clonotype originated in a man aged 55 to 70 with acute or convalescent COVID-19. The DNA reads TGTGCCAGCTCACCCCCTTCCGGGGAGACCCAGTACTTC. Its translation reads: CASSPPSGETQYF.